The 9 T cell receptor beta chains below were found in one sample sequenced in a study of cytomegalovirus exposure and HLA in healthy donors. Method: immunoSEQ multiplex PCR; TCRdb's copy keeps in-frame clones and lacks some. This table has 200,000 to 250,000 clones, roughly 84% appearing once. Input material: PBMCs. These receptors came from a woman aged 18-30 years in good health and CMV-seropositive.

This sequence joins TRBV5-1 and TRBJ2-3; perhaps TRBD2 as D (5 bases). Trimming stripped 2 bases from V and 7 bases from J, with 8 bases between. The CDR3 is 12 residues long. Germline CDR1 and CDR2: SGHRS and YFSETQ. The chain's CDR3 is CASSFEGNTQYF. The CDR3 DNA reads TGCGCCAGCAGCTTTGAGGGAAATACGCAGTATTTT.

The V and J genes are TRBV7-9 and TRBJ2-6, with D perhaps matching TRBD2 (6 bases). The length of the CDR3 is 16 residues. V lost 5 bases and J lost 2, with 13 bases in between. In germline, CDR1 is SEHNR, CDR2 FQNEAQ (reference sequence). The CDR3 protein is CASSLREAPGANVLTF. The CDR3 coding sequence is TGTGCCAGCAGCCTAAGGGAGGCTCCTGGGGCCAACGTCCTGACTTTC.

The chain joins TRBV13 to TRBJ1-5; 8 positions agree with TRBD1. From germline, CDR1 is PRHDT and CDR2 FYEKMQ (reference sequence). The CDR3 totals 13 residues. Unmatched junction bases numbered 4, after V lost 5 bases and J lost 7 bases. CDR3 bases: TGTGCCAGCAGCGTGGACAGGGAGCAGCCCCAGCATTTT. Its protein product is CASSVDREQPQHF. Full variable domain (rest looked up from reference TRBV13 and TRBJ1-5): AAGVIQSPRHLIKEKRETATLKCYPIPRHDTVYWYQQGPGQDPQFLISFYEKMQSDKGSIPDRFSAQQFSDYHSELNMSSLELGDSALYFCASSVDREQPQHFGDGTRLSIL.

This CDR3 reads CASSPHGGGGAGTEAFF. DNA of the CDR3: TGTGCCAGCAGCCCCCATGGGGGTGGGGGGGCAGGCACTGAAGCTTTCTTT. The rearrangement uses TRBV9 and TRBJ1-1, with D possibly matching TRBD1 (6 bases). Trimming removed 4 bases at V and 4 bases at J, with 23 bases between. The germline CDR1 and CDR2 sequences are SGDLS and YYNGEE. CDR3 size: 17 residues.

The CDR3 spells CASSVGLAGTKGQFF. CDR3 bases: TGCGCCAGCAGCGTGGGACTAGCGGGAACTAAGGGGCAGTTCTTC. This sequence joins TRBV5-1 and TRBJ2-1, with 13 bases that match TRBD2. Germline CDR1 is SGHRS and CDR2 is YFSETQ. Unmatched junction bases numbered 10, after V lost 4 bases and J lost 12 bases. The CDR3 totals 15 residues.

The rearrangement uses TRBV18 and TRBJ2-3; TRBD2 aligns across 12 bases. V gave up 6 bases and J gave up 4 bases; unmatched junction bases: 14. Germline CDR1 KGHSH, CDR2 LQKENI. The CDR3 totals 18 residues. CDR3 in DNA: TGTGCCAGCTCTCCTACAGTGACTAGCGGGAGAACCCCAGATACGCAGTATTTT. Amino acids: CASSPTVTSGRTPDTQYF. The full variable domain, completed using reference TRBV18 and TRBJ2-3, is NAGVMQNPRHLVRRRGQEARLRCSPMKGHSHVYWYRQLPEEGLKFMVYLQKENIIDESGMPKERFSAEFPKEGPSILRIQQVVRGDSAAYFCASSPTVTSGRTPDTQYFGPGTRLTVL.

This sequence joins TRBV2 and TRBJ1-4; D gene unclear. This CDR3 is built from 16 residues. Germline loops: CDR1 SNHLY, CDR2 FYNNEI. The V gene lost 1 base and the J gene lost 6 bases, with 15 bases spanning the gap. In nucleotides, the CDR3 is TGTGCCAGCAGTGAAGGGCCCCCCGGGAGGGATGAAAAACTGTTTTTT. Amino acids: CASSEGPPGRDEKLFF. Supplemented by reference TRBV2 and TRBJ1-4, the full variable domain reads EPEVTQTPSHQVTQMGQEVILRCVPISNHLYFYWYRQILGQKVEFLVSFYNNEISEKSEIFDDQFSVERPDGSNFTLKIRSTKLEDSAMYFCASSEGPPGRDEKLFFGSGTQLSVL.

This chain uses TRBV30 with TRBJ2-1; 10 nucleotides line up with TRBD2. Losses at the gene ends were 0 bases for V and 3 bases for J; bases not matched to a gene: 2. Germline-derived CDR1 and CDR2 are GTSNPN and SVGIG (reference sequence). The CDR3 runs to 15 residues. This CDR3 reads CAWSVGTSVYNEQFF. CDR3 coding DNA: TGTGCCTGGAGTGTAGGGACTAGCGTCTACAATGAGCAGTTCTTC.

The V gene is TRBV29-1, the J gene TRBJ1-2, with D unresolved. Germline V gene lookup returns CDR1 SQVTM and CDR2 ANQGSEA. The V end lost 7 bases, the J end lost 5 bases, and 14 bases lay between the germline ends. CDR3 length: 12 residues. CDR3 in amino acids: CSAVFRGYGYTF. In DNA form, the CDR3 reads TGCAGCGCTGTGTTCCGAGGGTATGGCTACACCTTC. The full variable domain, rest sourced from reference TRBV29-1 and TRBJ1-2, is SAVISQKPSRDICQRGTSLTIQCQVDSQVTMMFWYRQQPGQSLTLIATANQGSEATYESGFVIDKFPISRPNLTFSTLTVSNMSPEDSSIYLCSAVFRGYGYTFGSGTRLTVV.